This TCR beta chain appears in the sequencing data of a study of T cell clonotyping in hematopoietic cell transplantation. Time point meaning: recipient sample about 28 days before transplant, after cytoreduction. The data were produced by immunoSEQ multiplex PCR, yet TCRdb's version contains in-frame clones alone and is incomplete. The data contain approximately 46,000 clones, 80% to 90% of them singletons. The specimen comprised peripheral blood mononuclear cells, sampled before stem cell transplant. The receptor's source is a man aged 55 to 70 with biphenotypic leukemia. Some clones in this sample may be carry-over from other donors' samples.

CDR3 residues: CASSPAGLPTQETQYF. CDR3 sequence (DNA): TGTGCCAGCAGCCCCGCCGGGCTGCCCACTCAAGAGACCCAGTACTTC. This chain links TRBV28 with TRBJ2-5, with no clear D. V dropped 6 bases and J dropped 2 bases, with 19 bases sitting between them. The germline CDR1 and CDR2 sequences are MDHEN and SYDVKM. CDR3 length equals 16 residues.